A single sample gave rise to the 25 T cell receptor beta chains below, sequenced in a study of cytomegalovirus exposure and HLA in healthy donors. PCR employed 60 Vbeta and 13 Jbeta primers. Generated by immunoSEQ multiplex PCR, the TCRdb table keeps only in-frame clones and is missing some. The table has some 180,000 clones, about three quarters seen once. Sequencing was done on a sample of PBMCs. The origin of the receptors is a man in his late teens or twenties in good health and CMV-seronegative.

The chain carries TRBV30 and TRBJ1-5, with 12 bases identical to TRBD1. Trimming took 2 bases from V and 0 from J; bases not matched to a gene: 5. CDR1 and CDR2 (germline): GTSNPN, SVGIG (reference sequence). CDR3 length: 17 amino acids. The CDR3 DNA reads as TGTGCCTGGAGTCAGGGGACAGGGGGCTCTAGCAATCAGCCCCAGCATTTT. It translates to CAWSQGTGGSSNQPQHF.

V gene TRBV4-3 combines with J gene TRBJ2-1; 10 bases fit TRBD2. J was trimmed by 0 bases and V by 4 bases; bases with no gene match: 6. Looked up from germline, CDR1 is LGHNA and CDR2 is YSLEER. This CDR3 is 17 amino acids long. For the CDR3, the DNA is TGCGCCAGCAGCCGAGCTAGCGGGGGATTCTCCTACAATGAGCAGTTCTTC. Translation: CASSRASGGFSYNEQFF.

J is TRBJ2-7 and V is TRBV18; D perhaps matches TRBD1 (6 bases). Germline CDR1 KGHSH, CDR2 LQKENI. The germline V and J ends were trimmed by 2 bases and 6 bases, with 11 bases remaining between them. The CDR3 length is 13 residues. The CDR3 nucleotides read TGTGCCAGCTCACCATACACAGGGAGCGAGCAGTACTTC. Translating gives CASSPYTGSEQYF.

This clone was seen once. The chain is built from TRBV6-1 and TRBJ2-7, with TRBD1 matching over 9 bases. Per germline, CDR1 MNHNS and CDR2 SASEGT. The length of the CDR3 is 15 residues. V gave up 0 bases and J gave up 4 bases; unmatched junction bases: 4. The CDR3 protein is CASSEAGTGKYEQYF. DNA of the CDR3: TGTGCCAGCAGTGAAGCGGGGACAGGGAAATACGAGCAGTACTTC.

The rearrangement links TRBV28 to TRBJ2-2; 8 bases agree with TRBD1. The CDR3 contains 13 residues. The germline V gene has CDR1 MDHEN and CDR2 SYDVKM. V lost 10 bases, J lost 0 bases, and 1 base stayed unmatched. CDR3 in amino acids: CATGGTNTGELFF. Here the CDR3 DNA reads TGTGCCACAGGGGGCACGAACACCGGGGAGCTGTTTTTT.

V usage is TRBV19 and J usage is TRBJ1-1; D gene uncertain. This CDR3 has 13 residues. The germline CDR1 and CDR2 sequences are LNHDA and SQIVND (reference sequence). V was trimmed by 7 bases and J by 4 bases, leaving 13 bases between them. The DNA for the CDR3 is TGTGCCAGTAACCCTCTCGGGAGCACTGAAGCTTTCTTT. Protein sequence: CASNPLGSTEAFF.

The rearrangement links TRBV18 to TRBJ2-7; no clear D. CDR1 is KGHSH and CDR2 is LQKENI in the germline V gene. V dropped 2 bases and J dropped 4 bases, with 21 bases sitting between them. CDR3 length: 17 residues. CDR3 nucleotide sequence: TGTGCCAGCTCACCATTTCTTGCTGCTTCTTACGGGTACGAGCAGTACTTC. As protein: CASSPFLAASYGYEQYF.

This sequence joins TRBV20-1 and TRBJ1-1; possibly TRBD1 for D (6 bases). The length of the CDR3 is 11 residues. Germline V gene lookup returns CDR1 DFQATT and CDR2 SNEGSKA (reference sequence). The CDR3 protein is CRGAQGTEAFF. The DNA of the CDR3 is TGCAGGGGCGCCCAGGGGACTGAAGCTTTCTTT.

J is TRBJ2-1 and V is TRBV4-3; the match to TRBD1 covers 7 bases. CDR1 and CDR2 (germline): LGHNA, YSLEER. This CDR3 is 15 amino acids long. The V and J ends lost 5 bases and 3 bases, in that order; junction bases with no gene match: 7. Here the CDR3 DNA reads TGCGCCAGCAGCAGCGACCGACAGGGCTACAATGAGCAGTTCTTC. This codes for CASSSDRQGYNEQFF.

V usage is TRBV30 and J usage is TRBJ2-2; 10 nucleotides match TRBD2. Per germline, CDR1 GTSNPN and CDR2 SVGIG (reference sequence). J lost 8 bases, V lost 4 bases, and 10 bases had no gene match. The CDR3 runs to 15 residues. This CDR3 is CAWKASGRKAGELFF. CDR3 sequence (DNA): TGTGCCTGGAAGGCTAGCGGGAGAAAAGCGGGGGAGCTGTTTTTT.

The chain couples TRBV28 to TRBJ1-1; TRBD1 might be the D (6 bases). Trimming stripped 11 bases from V and 1 base from J, with 17 bases between. Looked up from germline, CDR1 is MDHEN and CDR2 is SYDVKM. The CDR3 extends over 14 amino acids. CDR3 nucleotides: TGTGCCGCCATTGTGCAGGGGCAGAACACTGAAGCTTTCTTT. Amino acids: CAAIVQGQNTEAFF.

The genes are TRBV30 and TRBJ1-6; 12 bases match TRBD1. CDR1 and CDR2 from the germline V gene are GTSNPN and SVGIG (reference sequence). The CDR3 has 14 amino acids. V lost 3 bases, J lost 12 bases, and 6 bases stayed unmatched. CDR3 nucleotides: TGTGCCTGGAGGGGACAGGGGGCTCTAGGACCCCTCCACTTT. Its translation is CAWRGQGALGPLHF.

This clone has only one observation. The chain uses TRBV30 and TRBJ2-3; a possible D gene is TRBD2 (6 bases). CDR1 GTSNPN and CDR2 SVGIG come from the germline V gene (reference sequence). V lost 5 bases to trimming and J lost 6 bases, with 12 bases between them. CDR3 size: 12 residues. CDR3 residues: CAWGGGRDTQYF. Here the CDR3 DNA reads TGTGCCTGGGGTGGAGGGAGGGATACGCAGTATTTT.

The chain employs TRBV15 and TRBJ2-7, with 11 positions matching TRBD2. The junction had 2 bases not matched to a gene; V was cut back by 1 base and J by 0 bases. Germline lookup yields CDR1 LNHNV and CDR2 YYDKDF (reference sequence). This CDR3 is 16 amino acids long. The DNA for the CDR3 is TGTGCCACCAGCAGAGTAGCGGGGGGGAGCTCCTACGAGCAGTACTTC. This encodes CATSRVAGGSSYEQYF. The variable domain in full, completed from reference TRBV15 and TRBJ2-7, reads DAMVIQNPRYQVTQFGKPVTLSCSQTLNHNVMYWYQQKSSQAPKLLFHYYDKDFNNEADTPDNFQSRRPNTSFCFLDIRSPGLGDTAMYLCATSRVAGGSSYEQYFGPGTRLTVT.

The chain joins TRBV7-3 to TRBJ2-1, with no clear D. The CDR3 runs to 13 residues. CDR1 is SGHTA, CDR2 FQGTGA, per germline. V lost 2 bases and J 6 bases, leaving 8 bases between the germline ends. Written as DNA, the CDR3 is TGTGCCAGCAGCTTAGGCCCGGGCAATGAGCAGTTCTTC. This encodes CASSLGPGNEQFF.

This clone has just a few counts. The chain links TRBV5-4 to TRBJ1-1; 9 bases fit TRBD1. The CDR3 runs to 16 residues. Losses at the gene ends were 3 bases for V and 2 bases for J; bases not matched to a gene: 8. In germline, CDR1 is SGHNT, CDR2 YYREEE (reference sequence). CDR3 bases: TGTGCCAGCAGCTACGGACAGGGGCAAGGAAACACTGAAGCTTTCTTT. It specifies CASSYGQGQGNTEAFF.

This chain joins TRBV5-8 and TRBJ1-6; D remains unclear. CDR3 length: 13 residues. Germline-derived CDR1 and CDR2 are SGHTS and YDEGEE. Trimming removed 4 bases from V and 5 bases from J, with 7 bases in between. The CDR3 DNA is TGTGCCAGCAGCCACTTCGATAATTCACCCCTCCACTTT. This translates into CASSHFDNSPLHF.

With respect to this clone: Germline is not matched at one junction end, which may reflect a read error. The chain carries TRBV13 and TRBJ2-1; tentatively, D is TRBD1 (5 bases). Per germline, CDR1 PRHDT and CDR2 FYEKMQ (reference sequence). This CDR3 spans 12 amino acids. CDR3 DNA sequence: TGTGCCAGCAGCCCAAGGGGCCCCGGTGCGCTCTTC. Residues: CASSPRGPGALF.

The gene calls are TRBV5-1 and TRBJ1-2, with TRBD1 matching over 8 bases. Germline V gene sequence: CDR1 SGHRS, CDR2 YFSETQ. The CDR3 has 14 amino acids. The junction had 10 bases not matched to a gene; V was cut back by 4 bases and J by 8 bases. CDR3 sequence (DNA): TGCGCCAGCAGCAACGGACAGGGCGGGGAGGGCTACACCTTC. Protein sequence: CASSNGQGGEGYTF.

This sequence joins TRBV10-3 and TRBJ2-5, with D maybe TRBD2 (5 bases). The ends were cut back, 4 bases at V and 3 bases at J, with 12 bases in the middle. From germline, CDR1 is ENHRY and CDR2 SYGVKD. CDR3 size: 14 residues. DNA of the CDR3: TGTGCCATCAGTGTCACGGGAAGGGAAGAGACCCAGTACTTC. Translating gives CAISVTGREETQYF.

The chain combines TRBV29-1 with TRBJ2-7; 7 bases are shared with TRBD1. The germline gives CDR1 SQVTM, CDR2 ANQGSEA. Germline trimming cut 3 bases from V and 4 bases from J; bases unmatched to any gene: 6. The CDR3 contains 13 residues. CDR3 loop: CSVELGRGYEQYF. The CDR3 bases are TGCAGCGTTGAGCTGGGCAGGGGGTACGAGCAGTACTTC.

V is TRBV4-3 and J is TRBJ1-2; D gene unclear. V lost 4 bases and J lost 0, with 12 bases in between. This CDR3 has 15 amino acids. Germline loops: CDR1 LGHNA, CDR2 YSLEER. Written as DNA, the CDR3 is TGCGCCAGCAGCCCCCGGGGAACACCTAACTATGGCTACACCTTC. Translated, it gives CASSPRGTPNYGYTF.

The J gene is TRBJ2-5, the V gene TRBV30, with a tentative D call TRBD1 (5 bases). There are 14 residues in the CDR3. Germline V gene data show CDR1 as GTSNPN and CDR2 as SVGIG (reference sequence). V was shortened by 0 bases and J by 7 bases, with 15 bases between the two germline ends. CDR3 in amino acids: CAWSVDSSGATQYF. CDR3 DNA sequence: TGTGCCTGGAGTGTGGATAGCAGTGGGGCGACCCAGTACTTC.

The chain couples TRBV4-2 to TRBJ2-1; 10 bases line up with TRBD2. CDR1 is LGHNA and CDR2 is YNFKEQ in the germline V gene. This CDR3 comprises 19 residues. Unmatched junction bases numbered 12, after V lost 0 bases and J lost 4 bases. The DNA of the CDR3 is TGTGCCAGCAGCCAAGAAATTAAGGCTAGCGGGAGCAGGTACAATGAGCAGTTCTTC. As protein: CASSQEIKASGSRYNEQFF.

The count of this clone is one. As DNA, the CDR3 is TGCAGTGCCCCGACAGGCTATGGCTACACCTTC. Its protein product is CSAPTGYGYTF. This rearrangement joins TRBV20-1 to TRBJ1-2; TRBD1 might be the D (6 bases). CDR3 length: 11 amino acids. Germline lookup yields CDR1 DFQATT and CDR2 SNEGSKA (reference sequence). The V gene lost 6 bases and the J gene lost 4 bases, with 9 bases spanning the gap.